The 20 T cell receptor beta chains reported below all come from one sample, sequenced in a study of human T cells and chemical hapten exposure. Indicated time point: pre-sensitization, week 0. Treatment specified: therapeutic diphenylcyclopropenone sensitization with weekly scalp DPC. TCRdb analysed the RACE reads with MiXCR anew, one entry per CDR3 protein. The sample carries about 70,000 distinct CDR3 sequences, 11% recorded once. Specimen: whole blood, collected in connection with sensitization to the hapten diphenylcyclopropenone (DPC). These receptors came from a woman aged 45-60 years with alopecia areata. Some clones in this sample may be carry-over from other donors' samples.

This clonotype came up a few times. This chain links TRBV4-1 with TRBJ2-1; 11 bases fit TRBD1. Germline assignment: CDR1 MGHRA and CDR2 YSYEKL. The CDR3 loop spans 15 amino acids. The junction had 8 bases not matched to a gene; V was cut back by 5 bases and J by 8 bases. Written as DNA, the CDR3 is TGCGCCAGCAGCAAGCGGACAGGGGGCCTCGATGAGCAGTTCTTC. This gives the protein CASSKRTGGLDEQFF.

This clonotype appeared many times. The chain carries TRBV29-1 and TRBJ1-5, with 7 positions matching TRBD1. V was clipped by 7 bases and J by 6 bases; unmatched bases: 9. Germline values: CDR1 SQVTM, CDR2 ANQGSEA. The CDR3 runs 13 residues. DNA of the CDR3: TGCAGCGCAGCTACAGGGGCCGGTCAGCCCCAGCATTTT. Residues: CSAATGAGQPQHF.

The J gene is TRBJ2-1, the V gene TRBV30; D could derive from TRBD1 or TRBD2 (5 bases each). Between the trimmed V and J ends, which lost 2 bases and 0 bases, there was a span of 20 bases. Per germline, CDR1 GTSNPN and CDR2 SVGIG (reference sequence). The CDR3 has 18 residues. In nucleotides, the CDR3 is TGTGCCTGGAGTCCGGGACGCAGATCCCTGAGCTCCTACAATGAGCAGTTCTTC. This sequence encodes CAWSPGRRSLSSYNEQFF. The full variable domain, its missing parts supplied by reference TRBV30 and TRBJ2-1, is SQTIHQWPATLVQPVGSPLSLECTVEGTSNPNLYWYRQAAGRGLQLLFYSVGIGQISSEVPQNLSASRPQDRQFILSSKKLLLSDSGFYLCAWSPGRRSLSSYNEQFFGPGTRLTVL.

This clonotype was recorded at least ten times. For the CDR3, the DNA is TGTGCCAGCAGAAGGACAGGGGATCGTGAAAAACTGTTTTTT. Translation gives CASRRTGDREKLFF. This chain links TRBV6-2 or TRBV6-3 with TRBJ1-4; 9 nucleotides agree with TRBD1. Germline V CDR1 and CDR2: MNHEY, SVGEGT. V shed 6 bases, J shed 7 bases, and the junction held 6 bases outside the gene matches. CDR3 length: 14 residues.

Remarks on this clonotype: A read error is possible here, since a much larger clone lies one base away. This chain links TRBV2 with TRBJ1-1; D unresolved. Germline loops: CDR1 SNHLY, CDR2 FYNNEI. Trimming left V 5 bases short and J 0 bases short, with 10 bases between. This CDR3 region has 14 residues. CDR3 DNA: TGTGCCAGCAGTCCCAGGACCATGAACACTGAAGCTTTCTTT. This translates into CASSPRTMNTEAFF.

The rearrangement uses TRBV11-2 and TRBJ2-1, with 10 bases matching TRBD2. Germline V gene lookup returns CDR1 SGHAT and CDR2 FQNNGV. The CDR3 loop spans 16 amino acids. V was pared by 4 bases and J by 6 bases, with 9 bases of the junction left unmatched. CDR3 sequence: CASSSRASGSVNEQFF. Written as DNA, the CDR3 is TGTGCCAGCAGCTCAAGGGCTAGCGGGAGCGTCAATGAGCAGTTCTTC.

The V call is TRBV29-1, the J call TRBJ2-7; 9 nucleotides agree with TRBD2. Germline assignment: CDR1 SQVTM and CDR2 ANQGSEA. The V segment lost 7 bases and the J segment 4 bases; nucleotides outside the gene matches: 11. CDR3 length: 14 residues. Here the CDR3 reads CSANIRREGYEQYF. The CDR3 DNA reads TGCAGCGCTAATATACGGCGGGAGGGGTACGAGCAGTACTTC.

Ten or more counts support this clonotype. The chain uses TRBV30 and TRBJ2-1; the match to TRBD2 covers 7 bases. Losses at the gene ends were 2 bases for V and 2 bases for J; bases not matched to a gene: 6. This CDR3 region has 15 residues. Germline V CDR1 and CDR2: GTSNPN, SVGIG (reference sequence). The CDR3 here is CAWSKLAKAYNEQFF. CDR3 coding DNA: TGTGCCTGGAGTAAACTAGCGAAAGCCTACAATGAGCAGTTCTTC.

This clonotype was observed a few times. The CDR3 nucleotides read TGCAGCGTTGAAGGCCCGGGGCTAGCGTTGTCCTACAATGAGCAGTTCTTC. Its translation: CSVEGPGLALSYNEQFF. The rearrangement uses TRBV29-1 and TRBJ2-1; a weak D match, TRBD2 (6 bases). V lost 1 base to trimming and J lost 1 base, with 17 bases between them. CDR1 and CDR2 from the germline V gene are SQVTM and ANQGSEA. CDR3 length: 17 residues.

This clonotype has at least ten counts. The CDR3 region has the DNA TGTGCCAGCAGCCCCGGCTCCGGCAGGGGGCGCGCAGATACGCAGTATTTT. The encoded protein is CASSPGSGRGRADTQYF. The chain carries TRBV7-2 and TRBJ2-3; 8 bases fit TRBD1. After removal of 5 bases from V and 4 bases from J, the junction contained 14 bases not matched to a gene. The germline CDR1 and CDR2 sequences are SGHTA and FQGNSA. The CDR3 has 17 amino acids. Variable domain in full (rest from reference TRBV7-2 and TRBJ2-3): GAGVSQSPSNKVTEKGKDVELRCDPISGHTALYWYRQSLGQGLEFLIYFQGNSAPDKSGLPSDRFSAERTGGSVSTLTIQRTQQEDSAVYLCASSPGSGRGRADTQYFGPGTRLTVL.

As to this clonotype: A junction end diverges from the germline sequence, so it may reflect a read error. V is TRBV20-1 and J is TRBJ1-1, with a weak D call TRBD1 (5 bases). The length of the CDR3 is 12 residues. Germline CDR1 is DFQATT and CDR2 is SNEGSKA (reference sequence). CDR3 sequence reads: CSPRTGSTEAFF. In nucleotides, the CDR3 is TGCAGTCCTAGAACAGGTTCAACTGAAGCTTTCTTT.

This clonotype was detected many times. This chain joins TRBV12-3 or TRBV12-4 and TRBJ2-3; no firm D call. This CDR3 spans 13 amino acids. V lost 7 bases, J lost 0 bases, and 8 bases lay in between. The CDR3 DNA is TGTGCCAGCAAGGCGGCTAGCACAGATACGCAGTATTTT. Translated: CASKAASTDTQYF.

This clonotype was detected a few times. The genes are TRBV18 and TRBJ2-1; 8 bases are a match to TRBD1. The V and J ends lost 6 bases and 9 bases, in that order; junction bases with no gene match: 4. The CDR3 runs 12 residues. Germline CDR1 and CDR2: KGHSH and LQKENI. The CDR3 protein is CASSRQGTEQFF. The DNA for the CDR3 is TGTGCCAGCTCCCGACAGGGGACTGAGCAGTTCTTC.

This clonotype was seen a few times. The gene calls are TRBV7-2 and TRBJ1-5; D call uncertain. The CDR3 is 14 residues long. V lost 2 bases and J lost 4, with 9 bases in between. CDR1 is SGHTA and CDR2 is FQGNSA in the germline V gene. For the CDR3, the DNA is TGTGCCAGCAGCTTATCCCCAGGAAATCAGCCCCAGCATTTT. Its protein product is CASSLSPGNQPQHF.

This clonotype was counted between two and nine times. The chain combines TRBV11-3 with TRBJ2-1, with TRBD2 matching over 7 bases. This CDR3 region has 15 residues. The germline V gene has CDR1 SGHNT and CDR2 YENEEA. V shed 2 bases and J 7 bases; nucleotides not matched to a gene: 8. The CDR3 DNA is TGTGCCAGCAGCTTATCCGGGAGTAGCGGGAATGAGCAGTTCTTC. Translating gives CASSLSGSSGNEQFF.

Only a few counts were recorded for this clonotype. Here the CDR3 reads CSARDRGLQETQYF. In DNA form, the CDR3 reads TGCAGCGCCAGGGACAGGGGTCTCCAAGAGACCCAGTACTTC. The rearrangement joins TRBV29-1 to TRBJ2-5; TRBD1 matches at 10 bases. CDR3 size: 14 residues. With 7 bases clipped from V and 1 base from J, the junction kept 6 bases outside the gene matches. The V gene's germline CDR1 is SQVTM and CDR2 ANQGSEA.

The table lists this clonotype with a few counts. The chain links TRBV24-1 to TRBJ2-7; D remains ambiguous. Trimming removed 4 bases at V and 7 bases at J, with 10 bases between. CDR1 and CDR2 from the germline V gene are KGHDR and SFDVKD. The CDR3 spans 12 residues. CDR3 protein: CATSDPIGEQYF. In nucleotides, the CDR3 is TGTGCCACCAGTGACCCGATCGGGGAGCAGTACTTC.

This clonotype was seen repeatedly, ten times or more. V usage is TRBV28 and J usage is TRBJ2-5, with 13 bases lining up with TRBD2. The ends lost 5 bases at V and 4 bases at J; junction bases unmatched: 4. This CDR3 has 15 residues. The germline gives CDR1 MDHEN, CDR2 SYDVKM. CDR3 protein: CASSGLAGVRETQYF. The CDR3 DNA follows: TGTGCCAGCAGTGGACTAGCGGGAGTTCGAGAGACCCAGTACTTC.

V gene TRBV7-2 combines with J gene TRBJ1-1; D remains unclear. V dropped 4 bases and J dropped 2 bases, with 14 bases sitting between them. The CDR3 covers 15 residues. Germline values: CDR1 SGHTA, CDR2 FQGNSA. The CDR3 sequence is CASSSSWAANTEAFF. In DNA form, the CDR3 reads TGTGCCAGCAGCTCCTCTTGGGCGGCAAACACTGAAGCTTTCTTT.

Ten or more counts support this clonotype. The V gene is TRBV6-2 or TRBV6-3, the J gene TRBJ2-7, with a possible D match to TRBD2 (5 bases). This CDR3 spans 14 amino acids. The V gene's germline CDR1 is MNHEY and CDR2 SVGEGT. Trimming removed 2 bases at V and 2 bases at J, with 10 bases between. CDR3 in DNA: TGTGCCAGCAGTTACGTAAGCGGAGCCTACGAGCAGTACTTC. Protein product: CASSYVSGAYEQYF.